The clone carrying this TCR beta chain was detected once. The data were produced by immunoSEQ multiplex PCR, yet TCRdb's version contains in-frame clones alone and is incomplete. The profile shows 80,000 to 95,000 clones, 94% of them singletons. J gave up 7 bases and V 5 bases, and 7 bases lay outside the gene matches. Germline V CDR1 and CDR2: MDHEN, SYDVKM. The CDR3 extends over 14 amino acids. The sample belongs to a study of technical replicates of blood from a few donors. The clonotype comes from a human donor in good health. Sequenced material: T cells isolated from PBMCs. The V call is TRBV28, the J call TRBJ2-5, with 10 bases aligning to TRBD2. CDR3 in amino acids: CASSHPLAGATQYF. In nucleotides, the CDR3 is TGTGCCAGCAGTCATCCCCTAGCGGGGGCGACCCAGTACTTC.